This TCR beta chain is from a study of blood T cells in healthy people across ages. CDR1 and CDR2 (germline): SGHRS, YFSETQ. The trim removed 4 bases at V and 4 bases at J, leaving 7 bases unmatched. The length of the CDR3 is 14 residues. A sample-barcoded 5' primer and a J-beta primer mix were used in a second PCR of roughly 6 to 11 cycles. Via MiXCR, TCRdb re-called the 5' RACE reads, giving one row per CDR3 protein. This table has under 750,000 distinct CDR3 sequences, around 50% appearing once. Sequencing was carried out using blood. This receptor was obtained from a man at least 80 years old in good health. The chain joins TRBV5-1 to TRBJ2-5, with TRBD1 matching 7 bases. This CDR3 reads CASSSRQGIETQYF. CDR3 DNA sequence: TGCGCCAGCAGCAGTCGACAGGGCATAGAGACCCAGTACTTC.